This T cell receptor beta chain was captured by sequencing in a study of regulatory T cells in long-lasting Graves disease. The germline gives CDR1 SGHRS, CDR2 YFSETQ. The CDR3 consists of 15 residues. Trimming removed 4 bases from V and 1 base from J; junction bases left unmatched: 3. Points from the study as a whole: Persistent disease preferred TRBV28, TRBJ1-2 and TRBJ2-5.

This clonotype was seen at least ten times. Its antigen is unknown. Indicated time point: newly diagnosed GD, antithyroid drugs for less than 3 months. PBMC-derived RNA was used for the TCR library. Arm-PCR of CDR3 regions and iRepertoire HTBI primers were used to build TCR beta libraries. From the multiplex PCR reads, TCRdb called clonotypes with MiXCR, one entry per CDR3 protein. In the table there are fewer than 450,000 distinct CDR3 sequences, roughly 15% of which are singletons. The sample also formed part of further work on T cells in Graves' hyperthyroidism and ophthalmopathy. From that paper: First-round RT-PCR of the TCR CDR3 relied on the HTBI primer set.

The source was peripheral blood mononuclear cells (PBMCs), collected at new diagnosis, from a patient treated with antithyroid drugs. The sequence derives from a woman in her forties with Graves disease. This rearrangement joins TRBV5-1 to TRBJ2-1; 9 nucleotides line up with TRBD1. The CDR3 DNA reads as TGCGCCAGCAGCGCAGGACAGGGGTCCTACAATGAGCAGTTCTTC. The encoded protein is CASSAGQGSYNEQFF. Full variable domain (rest looked up from reference TRBV5-1 and TRBJ2-1): KAGVTQTPRYLIKTRGQQVTLSCSPISGHRSVSWYQQTPGQGLQFLFEYFSETQRNKGNFPGRFSGRQFSNSRSEMNVSTLELGDSALYLCASSAGQGSYNEQFFGPGTRLTVL.